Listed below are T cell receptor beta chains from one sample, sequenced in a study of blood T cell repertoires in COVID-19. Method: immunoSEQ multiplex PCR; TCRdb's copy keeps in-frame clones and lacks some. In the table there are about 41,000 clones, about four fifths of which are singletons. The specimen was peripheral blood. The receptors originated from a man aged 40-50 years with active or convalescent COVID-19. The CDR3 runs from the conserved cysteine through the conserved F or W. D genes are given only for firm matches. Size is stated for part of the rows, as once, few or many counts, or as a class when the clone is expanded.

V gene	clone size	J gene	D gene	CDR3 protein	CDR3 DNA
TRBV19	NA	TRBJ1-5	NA	CASSIQVAQPQHF	TGTGCCAGTAGTATACAGGTCGCTCAGCCCCAGCATTTT
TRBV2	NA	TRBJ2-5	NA	CASSQGIQETQYF	TGTGCCAGCAGTCAGGGGATCCAAGAGACCCAGTACTTC
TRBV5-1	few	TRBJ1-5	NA	CASSLGQNSNQPQHF	TGCGCCAGCAGCTTGGGGCAGAATAGCAATCAGCCCCAGCATTTT
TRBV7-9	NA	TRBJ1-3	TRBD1	CASSFEDRVVGNTIYF	TGTGCCAGCAGCTTCGAGGACAGGGTAGTAGGAAACACCATATATTTT
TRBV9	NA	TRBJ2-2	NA	CASKGPGTGELFF	TGTGCCAGCAAGGGGCCAGGCACCGGGGAGCTGTTTTTT
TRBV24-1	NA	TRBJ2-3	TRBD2	CATSDLSTSATDTQYF	TGTGCCACCAGTGATTTGTCAACTAGCGCCACAGATACGCAGTATTTT
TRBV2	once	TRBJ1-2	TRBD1	CASRPGQGGYGYTF	TGTGCCAGCAGACCGGGACAGGGCGGGTATGGCTACACCTTC
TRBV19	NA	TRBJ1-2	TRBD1	CASSDRPRGPGYGYTF	TGTGCCAGTAGTGACCGTCCTAGGGGGCCTGGCTATGGCTACACCTTC
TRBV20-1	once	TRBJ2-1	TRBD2	CSADGLAEQFF	TGCAGTGCAGATGGACTAGCCGAGCAGTTCTTC
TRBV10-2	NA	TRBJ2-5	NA	CASTTGSLETQYF	TGCGCCAGCACTACAGGGTCGTTGGAGACCCAGTACTTC
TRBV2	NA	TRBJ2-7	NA	CASSGIRTSRGEQYF	TGTGCCAGCAGTGGGATCCGGACCTCTAGGGGGGAGCAGTACTTC
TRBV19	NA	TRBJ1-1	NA	CASSIQGLGNTEAFF	TGTGCCAGTAGTATACAGGGATTGGGGAACACTGAAGCTTTCTTT
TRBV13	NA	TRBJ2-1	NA	CASSLGLLELNEQFF	TGTGCCAGCAGCTTAGGCCTGCTAGAGCTCAATGAGCAGTTCTTC
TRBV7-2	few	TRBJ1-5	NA	CASSLYNQPQHF	TGTGCCAGCAGCCTATACAATCAGCCCCAGCATTTT
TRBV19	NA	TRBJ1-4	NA	CASSAGRSDEKLFF	TGTGCCAGTAGCGCTGGCAGGTCGGATGAAAAACTGTTTTTT
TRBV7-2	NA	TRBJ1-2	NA	CASSLETPIYGYTF	TGTGCCAGCAGCTTAGAGACACCTATCTATGGCTACACCTTC
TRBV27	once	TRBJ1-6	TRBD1	CASSLTGGNSPLHF	TGTGCCAGCAGTCTGACAGGGGGGAATTCACCCCTCCACTTT
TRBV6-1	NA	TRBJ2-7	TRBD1	CASSEPYGTGYHEQYF	TGTGCCAGCAGTGAACCATACGGGACAGGGTACCACGAGCAGTACTTC
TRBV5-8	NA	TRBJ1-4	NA	CASTDPRGSTNEKLFF	TGTGCCAGCACCGACCCCAGGGGCTCAACTAATGAAAAACTGTTTTTT
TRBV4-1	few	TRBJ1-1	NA	CASSLTMGPNTEAFF	TGCGCCAGCAGCCTTACTATGGGGCCCAACACTGAAGCTTTCTTT
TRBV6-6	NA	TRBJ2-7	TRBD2	CASSASRGGAYEQYF	TGTGCCAGCAGTGCCTCGCGTGGGGGGGCCTACGAGCAGTACTTC
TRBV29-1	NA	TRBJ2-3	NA	CSVEKAPASTDTQYF	TGCAGCGTTGAAAAAGCGCCGGCTAGCACAGATACGCAGTATTTT
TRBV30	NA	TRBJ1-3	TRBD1	CAWSERDRAGNTIYF	TGTGCCTGGAGTGAGCGGGACAGGGCGGGAAACACCATATATTTT
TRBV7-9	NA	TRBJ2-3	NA	CASSPSRGGGVTDTQYF	TGTGCCAGCAGCCCCTCCCGGGGAGGCGGGGTCACAGATACGCAGTATTTT
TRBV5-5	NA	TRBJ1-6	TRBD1	CASSPPTGWNSPLHF	TGTGCCAGCAGCCCACCGACAGGGTGGAATTCACCCCTCCACTTT
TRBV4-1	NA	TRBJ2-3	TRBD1	CASSQPPQGALDTQYF	TGCGCCAGCAGCCAACCCCCGCAGGGGGCCTTGGATACGCAGTATTTT
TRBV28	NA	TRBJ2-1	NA	CASSTGLPSYNEQFF	TGTGCCAGCAGTACGGGACTGCCGTCCTACAATGAGCAGTTCTTC
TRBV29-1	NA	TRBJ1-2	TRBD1	CSVDDRDRDYGYTF	TGCAGCGTTGACGACCGGGACAGGGACTATGGCTACACCTTC
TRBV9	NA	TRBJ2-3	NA	CASSPRRLADTQYF	TGTGCCAGCAGCCCGCGGAGACTTGCAGATACGCAGTATTTT
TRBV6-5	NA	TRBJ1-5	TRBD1	CASSLGQGGEPQHF	TGTGCCAGCAGCCTTGGACAGGGAGGGGAGCCCCAGCATTTT
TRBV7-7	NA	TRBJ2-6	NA	CASSLGGPISGANVLTF	TGTGCCAGCAGCTTAGGGGGGCCGATCTCTGGGGCCAACGTCCTGACTTTC
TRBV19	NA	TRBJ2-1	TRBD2	CASSIPRGLAGPNEQFF	TGTGCCAGTAGTATACCACGTGGTCTAGCGGGGCCCAATGAGCAGTTCTTC
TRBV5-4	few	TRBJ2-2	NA	CASSLSVGQSNTGELFF	TGTGCCAGCAGCTTGAGTGTAGGACAGTCGAACACCGGGGAGCTGTTTTTT
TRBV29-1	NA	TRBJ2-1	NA	CSAEGDSYNEQFF	TGCAGCGCAGAAGGGGACTCCTACAATGAGCAGTTCTTC
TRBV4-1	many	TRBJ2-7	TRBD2	CASSQDPGTKAYEQYF	TGCGCCAGCAGCCAAGATCCAGGGACTAAAGCCTACGAGCAGTACTTC
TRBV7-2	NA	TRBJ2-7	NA	CASSFLALDEQYF	TGTGCCAGCAGCTTCCTAGCTCTCGACGAGCAGTACTTC
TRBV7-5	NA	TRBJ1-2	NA	CVRSLALVREDYGYTF	TGTGTCAGAAGCTTAGCGCTGGTCAGGGAGGACTATGGCTACACCTTC
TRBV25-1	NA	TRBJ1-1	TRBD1	CARQGTEAFF	TGTGCCAGACAGGGGACTGAAGCTTTCTTT
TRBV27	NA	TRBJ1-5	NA	CASGRDSNQPQHF	TGTGCCAGCGGCCGAGACAGTAATCAGCCCCAGCATTTT
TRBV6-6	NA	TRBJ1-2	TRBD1	CASSGQGVYGYTF	TGTGCCAGCAGTGGACAGGGGGTCTATGGCTACACCTTC
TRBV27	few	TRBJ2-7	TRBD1	CASSSPDRVYEQYF	TGTGCCAGCAGTTCCCCGGACAGGGTCTACGAGCAGTACTTC
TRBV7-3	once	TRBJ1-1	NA	CASSSDSDTEAFF	TGTGCCAGCAGCTCGGACTCGGACACTGAAGCTTTCTTT
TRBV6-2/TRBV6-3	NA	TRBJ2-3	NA	CASSTLEFRGTQYF	TGTGCCAGCAGTACCCTCGAGTTCCGAGGGACGCAGTATTTT
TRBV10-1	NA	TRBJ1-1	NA	CASSVGGTTEAFF	TGCGCCAGCAGTGTCGGGGGGACCACTGAAGCTTTCTTT
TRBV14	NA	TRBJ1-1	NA	CASSPNQRGWATEAFF	TGTGCCAGCAGCCCCAATCAACGAGGGTGGGCCACTGAAGCTTTCTTT
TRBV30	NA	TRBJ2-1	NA	CAWSSNYNEQFF	TGTGCCTGGAGTTCCAACTACAATGAGCAGTTCTTC
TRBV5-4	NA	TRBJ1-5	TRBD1	CASSSTGTGKVDSNQPQHF	TGTGCCAGCTCCTCCACCGGGACAGGCAAAGTGGATAGCAATCAGCCCCAGCATTTT
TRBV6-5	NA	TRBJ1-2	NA	CASSTGKDYGYTF	TGTGCCAGCAGTACAGGGAAGGACTATGGCTACACCTTC
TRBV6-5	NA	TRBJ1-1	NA	CASSYDSGGTEAFF	TGTGCCAGCAGTTACGATTCGGGGGGAACTGAAGCTTTCTTT
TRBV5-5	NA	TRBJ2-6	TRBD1	CASSFTGQGAGANVLTF	TGTGCCAGCAGCTTTACGGGACAGGGGGCCGGGGCCAACGTCCTGACTTTC
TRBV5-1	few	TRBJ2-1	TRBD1	CASSTGTGVNEQFF	TGCGCCAGCAGCACCGGGACAGGGGTGAATGAGCAGTTCTTC
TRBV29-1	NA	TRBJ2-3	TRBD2	CSVETSGVTDTQYF	TGCAGCGTCGAGACTAGCGGGGTCACAGATACGCAGTATTTT